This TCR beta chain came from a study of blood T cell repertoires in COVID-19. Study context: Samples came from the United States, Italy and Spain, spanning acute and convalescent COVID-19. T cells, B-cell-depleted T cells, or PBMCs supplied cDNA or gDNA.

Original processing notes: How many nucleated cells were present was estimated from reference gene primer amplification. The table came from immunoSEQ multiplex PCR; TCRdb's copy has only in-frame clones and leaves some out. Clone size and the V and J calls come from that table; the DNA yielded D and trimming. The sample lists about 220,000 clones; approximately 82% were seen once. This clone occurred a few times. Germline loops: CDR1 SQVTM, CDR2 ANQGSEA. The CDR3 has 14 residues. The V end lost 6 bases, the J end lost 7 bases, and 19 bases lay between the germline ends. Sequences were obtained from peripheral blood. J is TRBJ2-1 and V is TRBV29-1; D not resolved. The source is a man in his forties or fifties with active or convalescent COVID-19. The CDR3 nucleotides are TGCAGCGTAACCCGGGTTAACGATGTGAATGAGCAGTTCTTC. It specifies CSVTRVNDVNEQFF.